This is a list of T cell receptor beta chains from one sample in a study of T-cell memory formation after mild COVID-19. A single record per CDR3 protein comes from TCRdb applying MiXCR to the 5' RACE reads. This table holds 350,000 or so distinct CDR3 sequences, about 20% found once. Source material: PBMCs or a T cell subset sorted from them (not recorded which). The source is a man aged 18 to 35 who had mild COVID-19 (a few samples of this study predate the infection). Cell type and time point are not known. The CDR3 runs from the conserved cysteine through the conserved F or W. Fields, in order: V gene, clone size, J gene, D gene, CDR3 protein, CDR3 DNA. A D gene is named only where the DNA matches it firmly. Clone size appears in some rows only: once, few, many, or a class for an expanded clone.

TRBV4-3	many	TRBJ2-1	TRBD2	CASSQEPAGVLKQFF	TGCGCCAGCAGCCAAGAGCCAGCGGGGGTATTAAAGCAGTTCTTC
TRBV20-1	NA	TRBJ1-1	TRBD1	CSARDRGNIHAMNTEAFF	TGCAGTGCCAGGGACAGGGGAAACATACACGCCATGAACACTGAAGCTTTCTTT
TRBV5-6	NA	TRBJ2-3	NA	CASSQGPTGADTQYF	TGTGCCAGCAGCCAGGGGCCGACAGGAGCAGATACGCAGTATTTT
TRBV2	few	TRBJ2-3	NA	CASIQSDTQYF	TGTGCCAGCATCCAATCAGATACGCAGTATTTT
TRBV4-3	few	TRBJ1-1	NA	CASSQDRVYEAFF	TGCGCCAGCAGCCAAGACCGAGTTTATGAAGCTTTCTTT
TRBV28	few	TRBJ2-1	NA	CASSFSQPGSRKHEQFF	TGTGCCAGCAGTTTTAGCCAACCCGGGTCCCGTAAGCATGAGCAGTTCTTC
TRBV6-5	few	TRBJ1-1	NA	CASSYSRGDRREAFF	TGTGCCAGCAGTTACTCGAGGGGGGACCGAAGGGAAGCTTTCTTT
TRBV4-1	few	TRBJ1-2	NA	CASSQVRTSHGYTF	TGCGCCAGCAGCCAAGTCCGAACATCTCATGGCTACACCTTC
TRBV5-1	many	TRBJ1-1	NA	CASSLGQVNTEAFF	TGCGCCAGCAGCTTGGGACAGGTGAACACTGAAGCTTTCTTT
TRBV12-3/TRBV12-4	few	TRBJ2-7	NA	CASSLLGPQDEQYF	TGTGCCAGCAGTTTACTAGGCCCCCAGGACGAGCAGTACTTC
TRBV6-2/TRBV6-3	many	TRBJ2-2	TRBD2	CASSTGLADTGELFF	TGTGCCAGCAGTACGGGACTAGCGGACACCGGGGAGCTGTTTTTT
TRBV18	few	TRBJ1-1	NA	CASLTSENTEAFF	TGTGCCAGCCTCACATCGGAGAACACTGAAGCTTTCTTT
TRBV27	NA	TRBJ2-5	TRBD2	CASSPQLAEETQYF	TGTGCCAGCAGTCCCCAACTAGCGGAAGAGACCCAGTACTTC
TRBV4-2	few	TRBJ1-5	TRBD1	CASSQEGTGVNQPQHF	TGTGCCAGCAGCCAAGAGGGGACAGGGGTCAATCAGCCCCAGCATTTT
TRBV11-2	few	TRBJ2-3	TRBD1	CASSFAGGSADTQYF	TGTGCCAGCAGCTTCGCAGGGGGTTCGGCAGATACGCAGTATTTT
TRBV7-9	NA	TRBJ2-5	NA	CASSLLPQETQYF	TGTGCCAGCAGCTTATTGCCGCAAGAGACCCAGTACTTC
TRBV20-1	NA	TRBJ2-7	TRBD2	CSARDPGGTYEQYF	TGCAGTGCTAGAGATCCGGGGGGTACCTACGAGCAGTACTTC
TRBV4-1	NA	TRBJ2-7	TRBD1	CASSQGTGGTYEQYF	TGCGCCAGCAGCCAAGGGACAGGGGGCACCTACGAGCAGTACTTC
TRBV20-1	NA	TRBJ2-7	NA	CSARDVGAETYEQYF	TGCAGTGCTAGAGATGTAGGCGCAGAGACCTACGAGCAGTACTTC
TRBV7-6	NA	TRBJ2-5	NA	CASTPGRGRALETQYF	TGTGCCAGCACTCCCGGCCGGGGGCGCGCCTTGGAGACCCAGTACTTC
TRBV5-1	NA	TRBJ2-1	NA	CASSFNVNEQFF	TGCGCCAGCAGCTTCAACGTCAATGAGCAGTTCTTC
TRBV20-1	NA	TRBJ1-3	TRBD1	CSARGRGDREPGNTIYF	TGCAGTGCTAGAGGGCGTGGAGACAGGGAACCTGGAAACACCATATATTTT
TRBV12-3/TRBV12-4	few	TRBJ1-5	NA	CASTGVSNQPQHF	TGTGCCAGCACGGGGGTCAGCAATCAGCCCCAGCATTTT
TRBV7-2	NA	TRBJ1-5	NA	CASSGFNQPQHF	TGTGCCAGCAGCGGATTTAATCAGCCCCAGCATTTT
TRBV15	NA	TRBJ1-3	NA	CATSRVWGIRSTIYF	TGTGCCACCAGCAGAGTGTGGGGAATCCGGAGCACCATATATTTT
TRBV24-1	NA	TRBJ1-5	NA	CATSDLWVSSQPQHF	TGTGCCACCAGTGATTTGTGGGTCTCTAGCCAGCCCCAGCATTTT
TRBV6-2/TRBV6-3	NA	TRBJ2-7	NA	CASSQARGTEQYF	TGTGCCAGCAGTCAGGCAAGGGGGACCGAGCAGTACTTC
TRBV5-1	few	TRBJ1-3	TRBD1	CASSPRQGANTIYF	TGCGCCAGCAGCCCGCGACAGGGGGCAAACACCATATATTTT
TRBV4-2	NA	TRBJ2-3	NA	CASSQGGGWDTQYF	TGTGCCAGCAGCCAAGGTGGGGGATGGGACACGCAGTATTTT
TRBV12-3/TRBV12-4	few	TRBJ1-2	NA	CASSPGNGYTF	TGTGCCAGCAGTCCTGGGAATGGCTACACCTTC
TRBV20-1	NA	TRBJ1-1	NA	CSAKTAPNTEAFF	TGCAGTGCCAAGACAGCTCCGAACACTGAAGCTTTCTTT
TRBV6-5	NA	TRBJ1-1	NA	CASSFTGPPRTEAFF	TGTGCCAGCAGTTTCACGGGACCCCCGAGGACTGAAGCTTTCTTT
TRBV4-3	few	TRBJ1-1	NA	CASRMSDRSGTEAFF	TGCGCCAGCAGAATGAGCGACAGGTCGGGCACTGAAGCTTTCTTT